Shown below are 27 T cell receptor beta chains from a single sample sequenced in a study of cytomegalovirus exposure and HLA in healthy donors. Amplification used 60 Vbeta primers and 13 Jbeta primers. The table came from immunoSEQ multiplex PCR; TCRdb's copy has only in-frame clones and leaves some out. Its clone listing holds 75,000 to 80,000 clones. Sequenced input: PBMCs. All receptors derive from a man younger than 35 in good health and CMV-seropositive.

This sequence joins TRBV7-8 and TRBJ1-2; D not certain. Germline V gene sequence: CDR1 SGHVS, CDR2 FQNEAQ. This CDR3 spans 13 amino acids. Trimming removed 4 bases from V and 4 bases from J, with 10 bases in between. CDR3 bases: TGTGCCAGCAGCTGGGCGCTGGGCTATGGCTACACCTTC. Its protein product is CASSWALGYGYTF.

The V and J genes are TRBV2 and TRBJ2-1; TRBD1 matches at 7 bases. CDR1 is SNHLY, CDR2 FYNNEI, per germline. The junction had 13 bases not matched to a gene; V was cut back by 4 bases and J by 7 bases. The CDR3 sequence is 16 residues long. The CDR3 here is CASSALGQTLGNEQFF. The CDR3 nucleotides read TGTGCCAGCAGTGCCCTGGGACAGACCTTGGGGAATGAGCAGTTCTTC.

The rearrangement links TRBV18 to TRBJ1-5; D uncertain. The CDR3 length is 15 residues. Germline CDR1 reads KGHSH; CDR2 reads LQKENI. The V end was cut by 1 base, the J end by 6 bases, with 13 bases between. CDR3 sequence: CASSPLAPPGQPQHF. The DNA of the CDR3 is TGTGCCAGCTCACCACTTGCCCCTCCGGGTCAGCCCCAGCATTTT. Full variable domain (remainder filled in from reference TRBV18 and TRBJ1-5): NAGVMQNPRHLVRRRGQEARLRCSPMKGHSHVYWYRQLPEEGLKFMVYLQKENIIDESGMPKERFSAEFPKEGPSILRIQQVVRGDSAAYFCASSPLAPPGQPQHFGDGTRLSIL.

The gene calls are TRBV20-1 and TRBJ2-3, with D unresolved. The CDR3 runs 11 residues. Germline CDR1 DFQATT, CDR2 SNEGSKA (reference sequence). The V gene lost 7 bases and the J gene lost 4 bases, with 9 bases spanning the gap. CDR3 protein: CSGAASDTQYF. CDR3 DNA sequence: TGCAGTGGAGCCGCCTCAGATACGCAGTATTTT.

The V call is TRBV15, the J call TRBJ2-7; maybe TRBD1 (6 bases). Germline V gene data show CDR1 as LNHNV and CDR2 as YYDKDF (reference sequence). The CDR3 is made up of 14 amino acids. Trimming removed 3 bases at V and 7 bases at J, with 16 bases between. The CDR3 reads CATSRATGLREQYF. The DNA for the CDR3 is TGTGCCACCAGCAGGGCGACAGGTCTGCGGGAGCAGTACTTC.

This sequence joins TRBV27 and TRBJ2-2, with D maybe TRBD2 (6 bases). The CDR3 covers 16 residues. V lost 1 base to trimming and J lost 4 bases, with 13 bases between them. Germline lookup yields CDR1 MNHEY and CDR2 SMNVEV (reference sequence). CDR3 nucleotides: TGTGCCAGCAGTTTATTCGGGGGAATGGGCACCGGGGAGCTGTTTTTT. Translating it yields CASSLFGGMGTGELFF.

The CDR3 protein is CASSKDRGVEQYF. CDR3 in DNA: TGTGCCAGTAGTAAAGACAGGGGCGTCGAGCAGTACTTC. This sequence joins TRBV19 and TRBJ2-7; 8 bases are shared with TRBD1. The V segment lost 4 bases and the J segment 6 bases; nucleotides outside the gene matches: 5. CDR1 is LNHDA and CDR2 is SQIVND in the germline V gene (reference sequence). The CDR3 consists of 13 residues.

The rearrangement uses TRBV7-2 and TRBJ2-7; 10 nucleotides line up with TRBD2. Germline V gene sequence: CDR1 SGHTA, CDR2 FQGNSA. Losses at the gene ends were 5 bases for V and 4 bases for J; bases not matched to a gene: 11. CDR3 length: 16 amino acids. CDR3 DNA sequence: TGTGCCAGCAGCAAGGGGCAAAGACTAGCGGGTTACGAGCAGTACTTC. This gives the protein CASSKGQRLAGYEQYF.

V and J are TRBV9 and TRBJ2-7, with D possibly being TRBD1 (6 bases). V was clipped by 2 bases and J by 4 bases, with 16 bases between them. The CDR3 has 15 amino acids. From germline, CDR1 is SGDLS and CDR2 YYNGEE. In nucleotides, the CDR3 is TGTGCCAGCAGCGTCAACAGGGATCTGGAGTACGAGCAGTACTTC. It yields the protein CASSVNRDLEYEQYF.

The V call is TRBV7-3, the J call TRBJ2-3; a possible D gene is TRBD1 (6 bases). Germline assignment: CDR1 SGHTA and CDR2 FQGTGA. Trimming left V 3 bases short and J 2 bases short, with 12 bases between. There are 15 residues in the CDR3. The CDR3 nucleotides are TGTGCCAGCAGCTTTGGACAGACCGACACAGATACGCAGTATTTT. Translation: CASSFGQTDTDTQYF.

The J gene is TRBJ2-2, the V gene TRBV29-1, with D possibly matching TRBD2 (6 bases). This CDR3 is built from 13 residues. In germline, CDR1 is SQVTM, CDR2 ANQGSEA. The V end lost 5 bases, the J end lost 5 bases, and 12 bases lay between the germline ends. CDR3 coding DNA: TGCAGCGTTCCGGGACTTTGGACCGGGGAGCTGTTTTTT. It specifies CSVPGLWTGELFF.

The chain is built from TRBV27 and TRBJ1-5; a weak D match, TRBD1 (6 bases). The length of the CDR3 is 14 residues. CDR1 and CDR2 from the germline V gene are MNHEY and SMNVEV (reference sequence). Trimming stripped 8 bases from V and 6 bases from J, with 17 bases between. Here the CDR3 reads CASALRQGTQPQHF. The CDR3 DNA reads as TGTGCCAGCGCCCTAAGGCAGGGGACTCAGCCCCAGCATTTT.

Concerning this clone itself: The same CDR3 also results from other DNA sequences found in this sample. The chain employs TRBV28 and TRBJ1-2, with unresolved D. The CDR3 consists of 13 residues. Trimming shortened V by 3 bases and J by 2 bases, and 7 bases separated the two germline ends. Germline CDR1 and CDR2: MDHEN and SYDVKM. CDR3 sequence (DNA): TGTGCCAGCAGTTTTCCGGGAAACTATGGCTACACCTTC. Its translation is CASSFPGNYGYTF.

The V gene is TRBV29-1, the J gene TRBJ1-2; D possibly corresponds to TRBD1 (5 bases). The V gene lost 0 bases and the J gene lost 2 bases, with 13 bases spanning the gap. Germline CDR1 and CDR2: SQVTM and ANQGSEA. The CDR3 covers 15 residues. The CDR3 region is CSVEDLGGENYGYTF. The CDR3 nucleotides read TGCAGCGTTGAAGATCTGGGGGGTGAGAACTATGGCTACACCTTC.

The chain uses TRBV5-4 and TRBJ2-7, with TRBD1 matching 9 bases. The CDR3 has 15 amino acids. CDR1 SGHNT and CDR2 YYREEE come from the germline V gene (reference sequence). V shed 4 bases, J shed 7 bases, and the junction held 12 bases outside the gene matches. The CDR3, as DNA: TGTGCCAGCAGCCTACAGGGGGCGCCAACGGGGGAGCAGTACTTC. Protein product: CASSLQGAPTGEQYF.

This chain uses TRBV4-1 with TRBJ2-1; tentative D call: TRBD2 (5 bases). There are 12 residues in the CDR3. Germline values: CDR1 MGHRA, CDR2 YSYEKL. V lost 4 bases and J lost 5, with 6 bases in between. In DNA, the CDR3 is TGCGCCAGCAGCCCGACTAACAATGAGCAGTTCTTC. Translated, it gives CASSPTNNEQFF.

The genes are TRBV4-1 and TRBJ2-1; D is unresolved. The V gene lost 0 bases and the J gene lost 9 bases, with 9 bases spanning the gap. The CDR3 contains 13 residues. Per germline, CDR1 MGHRA and CDR2 YSYEKL. CDR3 protein: CASSQEFTSEQFF. The DNA for the CDR3 is TGCGCCAGCAGCCAAGAGTTTACCAGTGAGCAGTTCTTC.

The chain combines TRBV2 with TRBJ1-1, with D tentatively TRBD1 (6 bases). Germline lookup yields CDR1 SNHLY and CDR2 FYNNEI. V gave up 7 bases and J gave up 0 bases, with 15 bases separating them. This CDR3 has 15 residues. The CDR3 is CASTLYGQMNTEAFF. In nucleotides, the CDR3 is TGTGCCAGCACGCTTTATGGACAGATGAACACTGAAGCTTTCTTT.

Concerning this clone itself: At the DNA level, this CDR3 is encoded by other sequences in the same sample as well. The V call is TRBV5-1, the J call TRBJ1-1, with TRBD1 matching over 11 bases. Trimming cost V 4 bases and J 0 bases; bases outside gene matches: 5. The CDR3 spans 16 residues. CDR1 SGHRS and CDR2 YFSETQ come from the germline V gene. Here the CDR3 DNA reads TGCGCCAGCAGCCTTGGACAGGGGGCAATGAACACTGAAGCTTTCTTT. It specifies CASSLGQGAMNTEAFF.

The chain recombines TRBV30 with TRBJ2-1, with 9 bases lining up with TRBD2. V lost 2 bases to trimming and J lost 5 bases; unmatched junction nucleotides: 16. Germline V gene sequence: CDR1 GTSNPN, CDR2 SVGIG (reference sequence). The CDR3 has 18 amino acids. CDR3 bases: TGTGCCTGGAGTTACCAGCGGGAGGACGCGATCTTTAACAATGAGCAGTTCTTC. Its protein product is CAWSYQREDAIFNNEQFF.

V usage is TRBV5-1 and J usage is TRBJ1-1; D unclear. Between the trimmed V and J ends, which lost 0 bases and 2 bases, there was a span of 8 bases. Germline V gives CDR1 SGHRS, CDR2 YFSETQ. The CDR3 has 14 amino acids. The CDR3 here is CASSLVRLNTEAFF. CDR3 sequence (DNA): TGCGCCAGCAGCTTGGTCAGACTAAACACTGAAGCTTTCTTT.

The chain carries TRBV5-1 and TRBJ1-1; D unresolved. Germline V CDR1 and CDR2: SGHRS, YFSETQ. The CDR3 covers 15 residues. Trimming took off 2 bases at V and 1 base at J, with 12 bases between the two ends. The CDR3: CASSFMAGPNTEAFF. CDR3 coding DNA: TGCGCCAGCAGCTTTATGGCTGGTCCGAACACTGAAGCTTTCTTT.

The V gene is TRBV18, the J gene TRBJ2-3; 8 bases match TRBD1. The CDR3 is 16 amino acids. With V trimmed by 5 bases and J by 3 bases, 10 bases remained unmatched. Germline CDR1 KGHSH, CDR2 LQKENI. The CDR3 bases are TGTGCCAGCTCAGCGCAGGGGGCGCGGGGAACAGATACGCAGTATTTT. Its translation: CASSAQGARGTDTQYF.

DNA for the CDR3: TGTGCCAGCAGCTTAGGACAGGGTATCGATACGCAGTATTTT. Amino acids: CASSLGQGIDTQYF. V gene TRBV13 combines with J gene TRBJ2-3; the D gene is possibly TRBD1 (6 bases). This CDR3 has 14 residues. CDR1 is PRHDT and CDR2 is FYEKMQ in the germline V gene (reference sequence). V shed 0 bases and J shed 6 bases, with 10 bases lying between them.

In DNA form, the CDR3 reads TGTGCCAGCAGCTTGCGGACAGCTGTAAACTATGGCTACACCTTC. This gives the protein CASSLRTAVNYGYTF. This chain links TRBV7-8 with TRBJ1-2; D perhaps matches TRBD1 (6 bases). CDR1 is SGHVS, CDR2 FQNEAQ, per germline. The germline V and J ends were trimmed by 3 bases and 2 bases, with 13 bases remaining between them. The CDR3 is 15 amino acids. The whole variable domain, remainder taken from reference TRBV7-8 and TRBJ1-2, is GAGVSQSPRYKVAKRGQDVALRCDPISGHVSLFWYQQALGQGPEFLTYFQNEAQLDKSGLPSDRFFAERPEGSVSTLKIQRTQQEDSAVYLCASSLRTAVNYGYTFGSGTRLTVV.

V usage is TRBV25-1 and J usage is TRBJ2-3; TRBD2 matches 8 bases. Germline V lookup: CDR1 MGHDK, CDR2 SYGVNS. This CDR3 comprises 16 residues. The V segment lost 10 bases and the J segment 0 bases; nucleotides outside the gene matches: 12. CDR3 residues: CAIHPGGSASTDTQYF. CDR3 nucleotides: TGTGCCATACATCCGGGAGGGAGTGCTAGCACAGATACGCAGTATTTT.

V is TRBV19 and J is TRBJ1-5; 7 nucleotides agree with TRBD1. Germline V gene lookup returns CDR1 LNHDA and CDR2 SQIVND (reference sequence). The CDR3 totals 15 residues. Trimming at V came to 5 bases and at J to 1 base, leaving 5 bases not matched to a gene. The CDR3 reads CASSSEDRSNQPQHF. The CDR3 nucleotides read TGTGCCAGTAGTTCGGAGGACAGGAGCAATCAGCCCCAGCATTTT. The variable domain in full, with the rest retrieved from reference TRBV19 and TRBJ1-5, is DGGITQSPKYLFRKEGQNVTLSCEQNLNHDAMYWYRQDPGQGLRLIYYSQIVNDFQKGDIAEGYSVSREKKESFPLTVTSAQKNPTAFYLCASSSEDRSNQPQHFGDGTRLSIL.